This TCR beta chain emerged from a study of T-cell reconstitution after alpha-beta-depleted transplantation in children. The study, taken as a whole, reports: Diversity of TCRbeta at day 60 was high in some patients, arising from surviving recipient T cells and thymic progenitors. Several hundred graft clones that had expanded were reportedly the source of alpha-beta T cells about two months after transplant. Once a year had passed after transplant, T-cell counts and diversity came mostly from newly produced T cells.

TCRbeta library preparation incorporated unique molecular identifiers. Each CDR3 protein is one row after TCRdb ran MiXCR on the PCR reads. Of some 600,000 distinct CDR3 sequences in the sample, approximately 13% were seen once. This clonotype has only a few counts. Its target is not known. CDR3 length: 15 amino acids. With 5 bases clipped from V and 0 bases from J, the junction kept 2 bases outside the gene matches. The sequences come from PBMCs, mostly from graft donor cells, collected 360 days after TCRalphabeta/CD19-depleted stem cell transplant. The source of this sequence is a male patient aged 10 to 17 who had a stem cell transplant for acute myeloid leukemia, so the T cells may come from the graft donor. The rearrangement links TRBV12-3 or TRBV12-4 to TRBJ2-4, with TRBD1 matching over 9 bases. CDR3 loop: CASSLGQGAKNIQYF. The CDR3, as DNA: TGTGCCAGCAGTCTGGGACAGGGAGCCAAAAACATTCAGTACTTC.